The 15 T cell receptor beta chains below all came from one sample that was sequenced in a study of neurological immune-mediated disorders. Documented time point: longitudinal time-point 3. TCRdb itself ran the 5' RACE reads through MiXCR, one entry per CDR3 protein. Among more than 50,000 distinct CDR3 sequences, approximately 9.2% were seen once, and the ten largest hold 1.9%. Specimen: PBMCs. The receptor set was obtained from a woman aged 40 to 49 in good health.

This clonotype has ten or more counts. This chain links TRBV10-1 with TRBJ2-5, with TRBD1 identical over 7 bases. The CDR3 runs to 15 residues. The germline gives CDR1 WNHNN, CDR2 SYGVQD (reference sequence). V trimming: 3 bases; J trimming: 2 bases; junction bases outside the gene matches: 6. The CDR3 coding sequence is TGCGCCAGCAGTGACCGGGACAGAAATCAAGAGACCCAGTACTTC. This translates into CASSDRDRNQETQYF.

The chain is built from TRBV10-3 and TRBJ2-7, with TRBD2 identical over 8 bases. J was trimmed by 5 bases and V by 6 bases; bases with no gene match: 9. The germline V gene encodes CDR1 ENHRY and CDR2 SYGVKD. The CDR3 sequence is 14 residues long. CDR3 sequence: CAIRKSGGGDEQYF. CDR3 bases: TGTGCCATCAGGAAAAGCGGGGGCGGGGACGAGCAGTACTTC.

This clonotype was observed at least ten times. The rearrangement uses TRBV7-2 and TRBJ2-2; D uncertain. V was trimmed by 2 bases and J by 0 bases, leaving 4 bases between them. The germline V gene encodes CDR1 SGHTA and CDR2 FQGNSA. The CDR3 contains 14 residues. CDR3 nucleotide sequence: TGTGCCAGCAGCTTAAACACGAACACCGGGGAGCTGTTTTTT. Translating gives CASSLNTNTGELFF.

The chain employs TRBV27 and TRBJ2-5; D might be TRBD1 (6 bases). Germline CDR1 MNHEY, CDR2 SMNVEV (reference sequence). Trimming removed 3 bases from V and 2 bases from J, with 10 bases in between. The CDR3 runs to 14 residues. CDR3 DNA: TGTGCCAGCAGTTTCAGAGACAGGCAAGAGACCCAGTACTTC. Amino acid sequence: CASSFRDRQETQYF.

In its sample, this clonotype was seen many times. The chain carries TRBV5-1 and TRBJ1-1; D might be TRBD1 (5 bases). The CDR3 consists of 12 residues. V lost 4 bases, J lost 11 bases, and 15 bases lay in between. Germline V gene data show CDR1 as SGHRS and CDR2 as YFSETQ. The CDR3 sequence is CASSRDGTGAFF. CDR3 sequence (DNA): TGCGCCAGCAGCCGAGACGGGACCGGGGCTTTCTTT. Based on the CDR3 plus reference TRBV5-1 and TRBJ1-1, the full variable domain is KAGVTQTPRYLIKTRGQQVTLSCSPISGHRSVSWYQQTPGQGLQFLFEYFSETQRNKGNFPGRFSGRQFSNSRSEMNVSTLELGDSALYLCASSRDGTGAFFGQGTRLTVV.

This clonotype has at least ten counts. The chain uses TRBV14 and TRBJ2-3; no clear D. CDR3 length: 13 amino acids. The germline V gene has CDR1 SGHDN and CDR2 FVKESK. Trimming shortened V by 4 bases and J by 2 bases, and 7 bases separated the two germline ends. CDR3 coding DNA: TGTGCCAGCAGCCCAGTGTTCACAGATACGCAGTATTTT. It yields the protein CASSPVFTDTQYF.

Ten or more counts support this clonotype. V and J are TRBV7-2 and TRBJ1-4; 7 nucleotides line up with TRBD1. Germline V CDR1 and CDR2: SGHTA, FQGNSA. CDR3 length: 15 residues. The V and J ends lost 3 bases and 0 bases, in that order; junction bases with no gene match: 1. The CDR3 nucleotides read TGTGCCAGCAGCTTCCAGGGGGCAACTAATGAAAAACTGTTTTTT. It codes for CASSFQGATNEKLFF.

This clonotype was seen at least ten times. The chain carries TRBV12-3 or TRBV12-4 and TRBJ1-1, with 7 bases identical to TRBD1. Trimming at V came to 6 bases and at J to 5 bases, leaving 9 bases not matched to a gene. This CDR3 spans 14 amino acids. As DNA, the CDR3 is TGTGCCAGCAGGTTGGACAGGATCTCAACTGAAGCTTTCTTT. It codes for CASRLDRISTEAFF.

CDR3 nucleotide sequence: TGTGCCAGCAGCTTGGCTAGCGGGAGCACTGATGAGCAGTTCTTC. It specifies CASSLASGSTDEQFF. V usage is TRBV5-6 and J usage is TRBJ2-1; 10 bases are shared with TRBD2. Losses at the gene ends were 0 bases for V and 8 bases for J; bases not matched to a gene: 5. CDR1 and CDR2 (germline): SGHDT, YYEEEE. CDR3 size: 15 residues.

This clonotype was detected many times. J is TRBJ2-1 and V is TRBV6-2 or TRBV6-3; D gene ambiguous. Trimming took 8 bases from V and 0 from J, leaving 11 bases between them. Germline lookup yields CDR1 MNHEY and CDR2 SVGEGT. The CDR3 loop spans 14 amino acids. The CDR3: CASGFTASYNEQFF. The CDR3 region has the DNA TGTGCCAGCGGTTTTACAGCCTCCTACAATGAGCAGTTCTTC.

Many counts were recorded for this clonotype. The chain employs TRBV9 and TRBJ2-6; possibly TRBD1 or TRBD2 for D (5 bases each). This CDR3 has 17 residues. The germline V gene encodes CDR1 SGDLS and CDR2 YYNGEE. The germline V and J ends were trimmed by 0 bases and 0 bases, with 10 bases remaining between them. The CDR3 is CASSVGHGTSGANVLTF. CDR3 in DNA: TGTGCCAGCAGCGTAGGCCACGGGACCTCTGGGGCCAACGTCCTGACTTTC.

The gene calls are TRBV11-2 and TRBJ2-7; 7 bases map to TRBD1. With V trimmed by 1 base and J by 2 bases, 8 bases remained unmatched. Germline-derived CDR1 and CDR2 are SGHAT and FQNNGV. This CDR3 has 16 amino acids. Here the CDR3 reads CASSLGPTGDAYEQYF. The CDR3 DNA reads as TGTGCCAGCAGCTTAGGACCAACAGGGGACGCCTACGAGCAGTACTTC.

This clonotype has ten or more counts. This chain connects TRBV20-1 to TRBJ2-7, with D uncertain. V was trimmed by 0 bases and J by 2 bases, leaving 8 bases between them. CDR1 DFQATT and CDR2 SNEGSKA come from the germline V gene (reference sequence). The CDR3 is 13 amino acids. The CDR3 coding sequence is TGCAGTGCTAGAGATGACCGAACCTACGAGCAGTACTTC. Its translation is CSARDDRTYEQYF.

Ten or more counts support this clonotype. V usage is TRBV7-9 and J usage is TRBJ1-2; 10 positions match TRBD1. Germline V gene sequence: CDR1 SEHNR, CDR2 FQNEAQ (reference sequence). Trimming took 0 bases from V and 6 from J; bases not matched to a gene: 4. This CDR3 has 15 amino acids. CDR3 coding DNA: TGTGCCAGCAGCTTAGCCGGGGACAGGGGACATGGCTACACCTTC. Its protein product is CASSLAGDRGHGYTF. Drawing the rest from reference TRBV7-9 and TRBJ1-2, the complete variable domain is DTGVSQNPRHKITKRGQNVTFRCDPISEHNRLYWYRQTLGQGPEFLTYFQNEAQLEKSRLLSDRFSAERPKGSFSTLEIQRTEQGDSAMYLCASSLAGDRGHGYTFGSGTRLTVV.

This clonotype appeared many times. The chain carries TRBV20-1 and TRBJ2-1; 7 bases fit TRBD2. The CDR3 loop spans 14 amino acids. Germline values: CDR1 DFQATT, CDR2 SNEGSKA (reference sequence). The junction had 6 bases not matched to a gene; V was cut back by 5 bases and J by 2 bases. The CDR3 protein is CSAGSSGTYNEQFF. DNA of the CDR3: TGCAGTGCTGGATCTAGCGGTACCTACAATGAGCAGTTCTTC.